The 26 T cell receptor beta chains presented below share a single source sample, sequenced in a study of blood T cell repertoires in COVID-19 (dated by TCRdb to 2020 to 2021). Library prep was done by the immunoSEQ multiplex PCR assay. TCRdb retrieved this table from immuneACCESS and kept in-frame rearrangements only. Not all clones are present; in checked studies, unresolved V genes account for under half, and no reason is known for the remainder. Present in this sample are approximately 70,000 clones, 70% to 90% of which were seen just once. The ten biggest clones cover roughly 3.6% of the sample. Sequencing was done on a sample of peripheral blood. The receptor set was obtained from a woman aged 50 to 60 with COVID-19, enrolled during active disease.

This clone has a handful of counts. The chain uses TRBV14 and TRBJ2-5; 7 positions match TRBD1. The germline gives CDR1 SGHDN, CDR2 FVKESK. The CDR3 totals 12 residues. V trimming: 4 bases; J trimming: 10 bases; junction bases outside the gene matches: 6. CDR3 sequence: CASSPKGAYQYF. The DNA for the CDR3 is TGTGCCAGCAGCCCCAAGGGGGCCTACCAGTACTTC.

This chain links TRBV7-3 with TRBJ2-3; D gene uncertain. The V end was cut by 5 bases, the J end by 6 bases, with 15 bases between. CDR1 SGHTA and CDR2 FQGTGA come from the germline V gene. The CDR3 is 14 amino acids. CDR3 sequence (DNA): TGTGCCAGCAGCCCGGGTACCTTGCGGGATACGCAGTATTTT. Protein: CASSPGTLRDTQYF.

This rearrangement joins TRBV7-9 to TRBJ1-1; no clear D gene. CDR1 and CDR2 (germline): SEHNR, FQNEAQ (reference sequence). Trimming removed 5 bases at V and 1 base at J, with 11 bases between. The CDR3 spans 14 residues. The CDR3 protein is CASSVLGGNTEAFF. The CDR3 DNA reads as TGTGCCAGCAGCGTCTTGGGAGGGAACACTGAAGCTTTCTTT.

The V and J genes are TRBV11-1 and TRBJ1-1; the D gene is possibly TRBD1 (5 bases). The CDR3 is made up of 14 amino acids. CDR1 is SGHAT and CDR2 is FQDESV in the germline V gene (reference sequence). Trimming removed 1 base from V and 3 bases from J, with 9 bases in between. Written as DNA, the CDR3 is TGTGCCAGCAGCTTAGGCGACAGCTACACTGAAGCTTTCTTT. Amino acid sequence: CASSLGDSYTEAFF.

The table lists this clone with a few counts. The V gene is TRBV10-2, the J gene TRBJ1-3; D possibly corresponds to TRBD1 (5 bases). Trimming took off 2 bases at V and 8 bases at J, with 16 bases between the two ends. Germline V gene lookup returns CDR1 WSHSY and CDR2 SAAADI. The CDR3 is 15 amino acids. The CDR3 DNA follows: TGCGCCAGCAGTGAGAGGGGCAGGGTAAGATACACCATATATTTT. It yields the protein CASSERGRVRYTIYF.

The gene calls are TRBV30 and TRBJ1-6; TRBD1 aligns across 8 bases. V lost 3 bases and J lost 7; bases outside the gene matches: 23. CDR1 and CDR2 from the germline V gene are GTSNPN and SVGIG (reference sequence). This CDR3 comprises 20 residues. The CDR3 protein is CAWRPFELTGTGAENSPLHF. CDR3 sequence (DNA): TGTGCCTGGAGGCCATTCGAACTCACCGGGACAGGAGCCGAAAATTCACCCCTCCACTTT.

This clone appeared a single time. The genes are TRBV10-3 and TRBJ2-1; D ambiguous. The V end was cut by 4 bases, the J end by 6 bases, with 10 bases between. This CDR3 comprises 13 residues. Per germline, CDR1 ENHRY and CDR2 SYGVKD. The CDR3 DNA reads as TGTGCCATCAGTGGAATTAGAGTCAATGAGCAGTTCTTC. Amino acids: CAISGIRVNEQFF.

The CDR3 spells CASSGTGVDQPQHF. The DNA of the CDR3 is TGCGCCAGCAGCGGGACAGGGGTGGATCAGCCCCAGCATTTT. The chain links TRBV4-1 to TRBJ1-5; 10 nucleotides agree with TRBD1. This CDR3 contains 14 residues. Germline-derived CDR1 and CDR2 are MGHRA and YSYEKL. After removal of 5 bases from V and 5 bases from J, the junction contained 3 bases not matched to a gene.

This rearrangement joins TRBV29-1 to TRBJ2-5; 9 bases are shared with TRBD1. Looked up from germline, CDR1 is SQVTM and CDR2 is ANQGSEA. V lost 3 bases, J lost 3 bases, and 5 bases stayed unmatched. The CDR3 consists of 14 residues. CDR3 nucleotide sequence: TGCAGCGTTGAGTCACAGGGGGCCGAAGAGACCCAGTACTTC. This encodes CSVESQGAEETQYF.

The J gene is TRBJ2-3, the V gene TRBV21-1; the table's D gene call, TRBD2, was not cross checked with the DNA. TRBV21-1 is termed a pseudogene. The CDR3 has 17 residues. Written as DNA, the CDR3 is TGTGCCAGCAGCCGAAGGTGGAGCGGGAGGTCCCCGGATACGCAGTATTTT. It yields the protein CASSRRWSGRSPDTQYF.

Here the CDR3 reads CASGLVGLAGDSSYNEQFF. The CDR3 region has the DNA TGTGCTAGTGGTTTGGTGGGGCTAGCGGGAGACAGCTCCTACAATGAGCAGTTCTTC. This chain uses TRBV12-5 with TRBJ2-1, with 10 bases matching TRBD2. J was trimmed by 0 bases and V by 0 bases; bases with no gene match: 8. Germline values: CDR1 LGHNT, CDR2 FRNRAP. The CDR3 extends over 19 amino acids.

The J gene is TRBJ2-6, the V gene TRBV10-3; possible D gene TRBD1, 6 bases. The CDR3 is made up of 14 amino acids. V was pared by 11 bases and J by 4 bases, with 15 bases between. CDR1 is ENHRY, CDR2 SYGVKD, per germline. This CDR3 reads CASHRDPGANVLTF. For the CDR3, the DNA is TGTGCCTCCCACAGGGACCCGGGGGCCAACGTCCTGACTTTC.

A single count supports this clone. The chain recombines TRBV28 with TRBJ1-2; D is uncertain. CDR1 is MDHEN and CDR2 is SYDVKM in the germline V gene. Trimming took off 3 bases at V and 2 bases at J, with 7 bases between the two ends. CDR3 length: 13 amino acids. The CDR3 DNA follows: TGTGCCAGCAGTTTCCTCGGGAACTATGGCTACACCTTC. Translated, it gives CASSFLGNYGYTF.

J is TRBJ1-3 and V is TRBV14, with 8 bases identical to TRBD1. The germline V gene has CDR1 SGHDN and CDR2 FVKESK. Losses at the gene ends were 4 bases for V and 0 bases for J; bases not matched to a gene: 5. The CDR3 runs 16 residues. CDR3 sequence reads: CASSRRTGYSGNTIYF. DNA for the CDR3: TGTGCCAGCAGCCGACGGACAGGGTACTCTGGAAACACCATATATTTT.

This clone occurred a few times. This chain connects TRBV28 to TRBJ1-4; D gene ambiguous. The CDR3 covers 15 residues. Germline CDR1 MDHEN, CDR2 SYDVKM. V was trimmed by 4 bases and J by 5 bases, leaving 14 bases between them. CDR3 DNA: TGTGCCAGCAGTTCGCCCTGGTCTGAGAATGAAAAACTGTTTTTT. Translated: CASSSPWSENEKLFF.

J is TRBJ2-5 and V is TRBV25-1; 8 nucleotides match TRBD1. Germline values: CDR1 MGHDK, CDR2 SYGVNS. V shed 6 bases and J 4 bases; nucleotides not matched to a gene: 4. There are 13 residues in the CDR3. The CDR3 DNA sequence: TGTGCCAGCAGACCGACAGGGGTAGAGACCCAGTACTTC. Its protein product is CASRPTGVETQYF.

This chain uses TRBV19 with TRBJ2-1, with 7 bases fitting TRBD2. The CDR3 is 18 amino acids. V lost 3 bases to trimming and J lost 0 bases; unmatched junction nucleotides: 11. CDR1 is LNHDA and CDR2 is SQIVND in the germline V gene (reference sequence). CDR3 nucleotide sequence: TGTGCCAGTAGTATGATTAGCGGGTGGGGGAGCTCCTACAATGAGCAGTTCTTC. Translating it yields CASSMISGWGSSYNEQFF.

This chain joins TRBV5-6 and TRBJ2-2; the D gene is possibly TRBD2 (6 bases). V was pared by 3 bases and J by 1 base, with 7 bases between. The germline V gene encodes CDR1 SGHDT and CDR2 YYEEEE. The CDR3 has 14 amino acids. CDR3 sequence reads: CASSSGRNTGELFF. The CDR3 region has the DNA TGTGCCAGCAGCTCCGGGAGGAACACCGGGGAGCTGTTTTTT.

CDR3 loop: CASSTLAASTDTQYF. As DNA, the CDR3 is TGTGCCAGCTCAACTTTAGCGGCATCCACAGATACGCAGTATTTT. This chain links TRBV18 with TRBJ2-3; D possibly corresponds to TRBD2 (6 bases). CDR3 length: 15 residues. With 5 bases removed from V and 2 bases from J, the gap between germline ends came to 14 bases. The germline CDR1 and CDR2 sequences are KGHSH and LQKENI. The full variable domain, its missing parts supplied by reference TRBV18 and TRBJ2-3, is NAGVMQNPRHLVRRRGQEARLRCSPMKGHSHVYWYRQLPEEGLKFMVYLQKENIIDESGMPKERFSAEFPKEGPSILRIQQVVRGDSAAYFCASSTLAASTDTQYFGPGTRLTVL.

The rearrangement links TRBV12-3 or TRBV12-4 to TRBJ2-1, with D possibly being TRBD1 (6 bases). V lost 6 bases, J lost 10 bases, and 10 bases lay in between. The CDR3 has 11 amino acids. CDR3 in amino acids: CASRTGSEQFF. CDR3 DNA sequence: TGTGCCAGCAGGACAGGTTCCGAGCAGTTCTTC.

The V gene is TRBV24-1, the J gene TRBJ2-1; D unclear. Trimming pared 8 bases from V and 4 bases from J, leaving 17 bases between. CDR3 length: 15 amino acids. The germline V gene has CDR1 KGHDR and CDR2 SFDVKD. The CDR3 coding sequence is TGTGCCACCATGATAGGAGACGGAGCGTACAATGAGCAGTTCTTC. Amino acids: CATMIGDGAYNEQFF.

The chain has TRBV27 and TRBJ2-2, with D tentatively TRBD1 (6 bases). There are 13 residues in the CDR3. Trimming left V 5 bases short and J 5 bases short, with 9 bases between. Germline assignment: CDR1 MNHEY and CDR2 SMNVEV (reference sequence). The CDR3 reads CASSLTGTGELFF. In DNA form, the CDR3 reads TGTGCCAGCAGTCTAACAGGGACCGGGGAGCTGTTTTTT.

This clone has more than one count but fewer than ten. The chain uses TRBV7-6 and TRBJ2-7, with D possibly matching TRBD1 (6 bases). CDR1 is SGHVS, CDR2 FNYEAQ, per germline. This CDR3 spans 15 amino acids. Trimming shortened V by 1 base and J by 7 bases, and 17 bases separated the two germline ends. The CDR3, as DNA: TGTGCCAGCAGCTTAGGTGGGACACCCGTTGGGGAGCAGTACTTC. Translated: CASSLGGTPVGEQYF.

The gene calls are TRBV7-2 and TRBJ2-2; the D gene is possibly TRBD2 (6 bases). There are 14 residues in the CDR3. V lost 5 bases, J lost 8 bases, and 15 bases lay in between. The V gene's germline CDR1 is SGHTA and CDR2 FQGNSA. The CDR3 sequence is CASSPGGVRGELFF. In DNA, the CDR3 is TGTGCCAGCAGCCCCGGAGGGGTCAGAGGGGAGCTGTTTTTT. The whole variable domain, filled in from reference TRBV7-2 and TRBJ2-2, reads GAGVSQSPSNKVTEKGKDVELRCDPISGHTALYWYRQSLGQGLEFLIYFQGNSAPDKSGLPSDRFSAERTGGSVSTLTIQRTQQEDSAVYLCASSPGGVRGELFFGEGSRLTVL.

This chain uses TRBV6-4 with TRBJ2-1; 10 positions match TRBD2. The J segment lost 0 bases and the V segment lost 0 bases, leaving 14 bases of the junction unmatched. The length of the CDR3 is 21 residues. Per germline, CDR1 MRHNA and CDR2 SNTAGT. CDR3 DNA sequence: TGTGCCAGCAGTGACTCGATAGGCTCTAGCGGGAGTTTGAGCTCCTACAATGAGCAGTTCTTC. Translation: CASSDSIGSSGSLSSYNEQFF.

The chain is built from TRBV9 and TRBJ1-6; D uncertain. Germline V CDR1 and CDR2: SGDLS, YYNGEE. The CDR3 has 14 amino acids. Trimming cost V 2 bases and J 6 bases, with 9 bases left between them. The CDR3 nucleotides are TGTGCCAGCAGCGTTAGCTCGGGTAATTCACCCCTCCACTTT. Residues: CASSVSSGNSPLHF.